The 15 T cell receptor beta chains given below trace back to one sample, sequenced in a study of patients and donors after allogeneic stem cell transplantation. A single record per CDR3 protein comes from TCRdb applying MiXCR to the RT-PCR reads. Seen here are approximately 210,000 distinct CDR3 sequences, roughly 40% observed once, and the top ten hold around 35%. The source material was blood, either unsorted or a sorted T cell fraction (not recorded which). These receptors were collected from a human donor who was either an allogeneic HSCT recipient or a stem cell or donor lymphocyte infusion donor (not recorded which). It is not recorded whose cells these are; they may come from a transplant donor.

This clonotype came up a few times. One end of the junction fails to match germline, which may point to a read error. CDR3 region: CSVDRPPLF. CDR3 in DNA: TGCAGCGTCGACCGGCCTCCGCTTTTT. The chain is built from TRBV29-1 and TRBJ1-4; no clear D gene. This CDR3 contains 9 residues. In germline, CDR1 is SQVTM, CDR2 ANQGSEA.

The J gene is TRBJ1-6, the V gene TRBV3-1; a possible D gene is TRBD1 (6 bases). V gave up 0 bases and J gave up 7 bases, with 13 bases separating them. The CDR3 has 16 residues. CDR1 and CDR2 (germline): LGHDT, YNNKEL (reference sequence). The CDR3, as DNA: TGTGCCAGCAGCCAAGATCTTGAGGGGGGCAATTCACCCCTCCACTTT. This encodes CASSQDLEGGNSPLHF.

The chain carries TRBV9 and TRBJ1-1; D unclear. Germline CDR1 reads SGDLS; CDR2 reads YYNGEE. This CDR3 spans 13 amino acids. V was pared by 0 bases and J by 7 bases, with 10 bases between. The CDR3 DNA sequence: TGTGCCAGCAGCGTAGGTGGGGAGAGTGAAGCTTTCTTT. Its protein is CASSVGGESEAFF.

The chain employs TRBV29-1 and TRBJ1-4, with D uncertain. Trimming shortened V by 3 bases and J by 6 bases, and 8 bases separated the two germline ends. The CDR3 consists of 12 residues. Germline V lookup: CDR1 SQVTM, CDR2 ANQGSEA. The CDR3 here is CSVDTVDEKLFF. DNA for the CDR3: TGCAGCGTTGATACCGTCGATGAAAAACTGTTTTTT.

This sequence joins TRBV4-3 and TRBJ1-5, with D perhaps TRBD1 (6 bases). CDR1 is LGHNA and CDR2 is YSLEER in the germline V gene. This CDR3 spans 16 amino acids. V was clipped by 0 bases and J by 4 bases, with 13 bases between them. CDR3 in amino acids: CASSQDGGAGNQPQHF. Here the CDR3 DNA reads TGCGCCAGCAGCCAAGATGGGGGGGCGGGGAATCAGCCCCAGCATTTT.

J is TRBJ2-1 and V is TRBV6-6; TRBD2 matches at 16 bases. The CDR3 is 17 residues long. Losses at the gene ends were 7 bases for V and 9 bases for J; bases not matched to a gene: 12. CDR1 is MNHNY, CDR2 SVGAGI, per germline (reference sequence). The DNA of the CDR3 is TGTGCCAGCATCTCCATTCCGGGACTAGCGGGAGGGGGTGAGCAGTTCTTC. Translated, it gives CASISIPGLAGGGEQFF.

This clonotype was seen at least ten times. The rearrangement joins TRBV9 to TRBJ1-1; D is unclear. The CDR3 extends over 14 amino acids. Per germline, CDR1 SGDLS and CDR2 YYNGEE. Trimming left V 1 base short and J 5 bases short, with 12 bases between. The CDR3 DNA sequence: TGTGCCAGCAGCGTAAGTCACTCGGGGACTGAAGCTTTCTTT. Amino acid sequence: CASSVSHSGTEAFF.

This clonotype has a handful of counts. The chain has TRBV6-6 and TRBJ1-5, with no clear D. The V end lost 0 bases, the J end lost 2 bases, and 5 bases lay between the germline ends. The germline V gene has CDR1 MNHNY and CDR2 SVGAGI (reference sequence). The CDR3 contains 14 residues. CDR3 residues: CASSYSKGNQPQHF. The CDR3 DNA reads TGTGCCAGCAGTTACTCGAAAGGCAATCAGCCCCAGCATTTT.

This clonotype was counted only a few times. V is TRBV12-3 or TRBV12-4 and J is TRBJ1-2; perhaps TRBD1 as D (5 bases). This CDR3 has 12 amino acids. V lost 6 bases, J lost 2 bases, and 7 bases lay in between. The CDR3 region has the DNA TGTGCCAGCAGCAGGGTAAACTATGGCTACACCTTC. Residues: CASSRVNYGYTF.

The J gene is TRBJ2-3, the V gene TRBV10-3; D remains unclear. Per germline, CDR1 ENHRY and CDR2 SYGVKD. The CDR3 length is 13 residues. The V end was cut by 5 bases, the J end by 12 bases, with 18 bases between. CDR3 protein: CAISTLAARSQYF. The CDR3 bases are TGTGCCATCAGTACCTTAGCCGCCCGGTCCCAGTATTTT.

The rearrangement links TRBV20-1 to TRBJ2-3; D is ambiguous. Germline loops: CDR1 DFQATT, CDR2 SNEGSKA (reference sequence). The CDR3 runs to 10 residues. With 4 bases removed from V and 7 bases from J, the gap between germline ends came to 6 bases. The CDR3, as DNA: TGCAGTGCTACCCGGTATACGCAGTATTTT. Translating gives CSATRYTQYF.

The J gene is TRBJ2-7, the V gene TRBV5-1, with D possibly being TRBD1 (5 bases). The V end lost 4 bases, the J end lost 3 bases, and 17 bases lay between the germline ends. CDR3 length: 15 amino acids. CDR1 is SGHRS, CDR2 YFSETQ, per germline. Written as DNA, the CDR3 is TGCGCCAGCAGCCTCCCCCGTGACAGAAACTACGAGCAGTACTTC. It translates to CASSLPRDRNYEQYF.

This clonotype was observed a few times. This chain joins TRBV9 and TRBJ1-4; 7 bases are shared with TRBD1. The germline V gene encodes CDR1 SGDLS and CDR2 YYNGEE. V lost 3 bases, J lost 3 bases, and 2 bases stayed unmatched. This CDR3 contains 14 residues. The CDR3 sequence is CASSEGTANEKLFF. DNA for the CDR3: TGTGCCAGCAGCGAAGGGACAGCTAATGAAAAACTGTTTTTT.

The chain combines TRBV29-1 with TRBJ2-3, with 8 positions matching TRBD1. V dropped 5 bases and J dropped 6; count of bases not matched to a gene: 7. Germline lookup yields CDR1 SQVTM and CDR2 ANQGSEA. The CDR3 length is 13 residues. CDR3 region: CSVPTGEIDTQYF. CDR3 in DNA: TGCAGCGTTCCGACAGGGGAGATTGATACGCAGTATTTT.

The V call is TRBV6-5, the J call TRBJ1-2; a possible D gene is TRBD1 (5 bases). CDR1 is MNHEY and CDR2 is SVGAGI in the germline V gene. CDR3 length: 13 residues. V lost 6 bases and J 5 bases, leaving 13 bases between the germline ends. DNA for the CDR3: TGTGCCAGCAGAACCCGGGACGAATATGGCTACACCTTC. Its translation is CASRTRDEYGYTF.